Listed here is a single TCR beta chain. The antigen is not known. The primer mix had 60 Vbeta and 13 Jbeta primers. Profiling relied on immunoSEQ multiplex PCR, and the TCRdb table lists in-frame clones only, not all of them. This table holds approximately 150,000 clones, around 77% found once. After removal of 2 bases from V and 8 bases from J, the junction contained 3 bases not matched to a gene. The CDR3 runs 13 residues. Germline V CDR1 and CDR2: MNHEY, SVGAGI. The sample originates from a study of cytomegalovirus exposure and HLA in healthy donors. Turning to the study itself: An early data release held 80 million or so unique TCRs from HLA-typed donors.

Findings of the study overall: Segments of the TCR beta V type were, in most cases, productive about 87% or about 30% of the time in an earlier analysis. Researchers reported that three CMV-associated chains were confirmed in vitro as CMV antigen-specific. V- and J-gene trimming of TCR beta was linked (in a later analysis) to a missense DCLRE1C variant.

Sequencing was performed on PBMCs. This clonotype originated in a woman in her sixties in good health and CMV-seronegative. V is TRBV6-5 and J is TRBJ2-3; TRBD2 matches 8 bases. Here the CDR3 DNA reads TGTGCCAGCAGTTACAGCGGGAGATCTACGCAGTATTTT. The encoded protein is CASSYSGRSTQYF.